A single T cell receptor beta chain is shown here with its context. As yet, its antigen is unknown. The germline V and J ends were trimmed by 3 bases and 2 bases, with 10 bases remaining between them. The CDR3 contains 14 residues. The germline V gene has CDR1 SGHDT and CDR2 YYEEEE. Sequencing was performed with immunoSEQ multiplex PCR; in TCRdb, only in-frame clones are kept and a portion is missing. The sample shows approximately 110,000 clones, almost 90% of them seen only once. The entry originates in a study of cytomegalovirus exposure and HLA in healthy donors. Findings of the study overall: The classifier reportedly diagnosed cytomegalovirus status with high specificity and sensitivity. Cytomegalovirus association was assigned to around 150 TCR beta chains.

This sequence joins TRBV5-6 and TRBJ2-3; D remains unclear. The clonotype comes from a woman aged 18 to 35 in good health and CMV-seronegative. Sequencing used PBMCs. The CDR3 DNA sequence: TGTGCCAGCAGCTCGCTCTTAGTCACAGATACGCAGTATTTT. The encoded protein is CASSSLLVTDTQYF.